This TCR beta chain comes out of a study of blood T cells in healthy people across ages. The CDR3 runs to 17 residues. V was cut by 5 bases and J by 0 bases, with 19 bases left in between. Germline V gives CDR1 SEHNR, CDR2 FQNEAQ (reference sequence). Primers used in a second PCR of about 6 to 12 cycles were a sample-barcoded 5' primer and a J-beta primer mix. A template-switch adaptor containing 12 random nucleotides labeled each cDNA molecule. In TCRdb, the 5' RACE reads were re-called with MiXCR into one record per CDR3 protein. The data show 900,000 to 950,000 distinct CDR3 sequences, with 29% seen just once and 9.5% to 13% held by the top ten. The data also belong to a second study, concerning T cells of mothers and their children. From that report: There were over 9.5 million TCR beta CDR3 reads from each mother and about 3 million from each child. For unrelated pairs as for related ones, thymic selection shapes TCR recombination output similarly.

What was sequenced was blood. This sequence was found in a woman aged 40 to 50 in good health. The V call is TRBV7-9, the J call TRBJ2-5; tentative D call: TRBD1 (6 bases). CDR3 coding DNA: TGTGCCAGCAGCCATTATGGTCCAGGGGTGCACCAAGAGACCCAGTACTTC. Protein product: CASSHYGPGVHQETQYF.